A selection of T cell receptor beta chains follows, all from one sample in a study of vaccination and CD4 T cells after COVID-19. Each CDR3 protein gets one entry after TCRdb re-called the PCR reads with MiXCR. The repertoire consists of some 7,000 distinct CDR3 sequences, with about two fifths occurring once and the leading ten covering under 25%. No cognate antigen is known for these TCRs. The sequenced sample consisted of CD4+ T cells from blood, cultured in vitro. These receptors all come from a human donor in good health. Each CDR3 is given with its conserved first and last residue. Fields, in order: D gene, V gene, J gene, CDR3 length, clone size, CDR3 DNA, CDR3 protein. A D gene is named only where the DNA matches it firmly. Rows may omit the clone size; those that give it use once, few, many or a size class.

d_gene: TRBD1
v_gene: TRBV7-9
j_gene: TRBJ2-7
len: 15
abundance: .
CDR3nt: TGTGCCAGCAGCTCCCGGACAGGAAAGGCTTACGAGCAGTACTTC
CDR3aa: CASSSRTGKAYEQYF

d_gene: .
v_gene: TRBV6-2/TRBV6-3
j_gene: TRBJ1-1
len: 15
abundance: few
CDR3nt: TGTGCCAGCAGGTACGGTGGGTGGGACGACACTGAAGCTTTCTTT
CDR3aa: CASRYGGWDDTEAFF

d_gene: .
v_gene: TRBV30
j_gene: TRBJ2-3
len: 12
abundance: .
CDR3nt: TGTGCCTGGAGCCAATCCCAAGATACGCAGTATTTT
CDR3aa: CAWSQSQDTQYF

d_gene: .
v_gene: TRBV20-1
j_gene: TRBJ1-1
len: 14
abundance: .
CDR3nt: TGCAGTGCTAGAGACCAATTGGGGGACACTGAAGCTTTCTTT
CDR3aa: CSARDQLGDTEAFF

d_gene: .
v_gene: TRBV18
j_gene: TRBJ1-2
len: 14
abundance: few
CDR3nt: TGTGCCAGCTCACCGGAGTTGAAAAACTATGGCTACACCTTC
CDR3aa: CASSPELKNYGYTF

d_gene: .
v_gene: TRBV5-6
j_gene: TRBJ2-1
len: 13
abundance: few
CDR3nt: TGTGCCAGCAGCACCGGGGCTGACAATGAGCAGTTCTTC
CDR3aa: CASSTGADNEQFF

d_gene: .
v_gene: TRBV9
j_gene: TRBJ2-3
len: 15
abundance: .
CDR3nt: TGTGCCAGCAGCGTAGTAGGGGCGGGCACAGATACGCAGTATTTT
CDR3aa: CASSVVGAGTDTQYF

d_gene: .
v_gene: TRBV20-1
j_gene: TRBJ2-7
len: 14
abundance: .
CDR3nt: TGCAGTGCTACCTTTGGGGCCGGGGGTAGCGAGCAGTACTTC
CDR3aa: CSATFGAGGSEQYF

d_gene: TRBD2
v_gene: TRBV20-1
j_gene: TRBJ2-5
len: 15
abundance: few
CDR3nt: TGCAGTGCTAGGAGGCTAGCGGGGGGGCGGGAGACCCAGTACTTC
CDR3aa: CSARRLAGGRETQYF

d_gene: .
v_gene: TRBV6-5
j_gene: TRBJ1-1
len: 12
abundance: few
CDR3nt: TGTGCCAGCAGTTACTCAGGGGCCGGAGCTTTCTTT
CDR3aa: CASSYSGAGAFF

d_gene: .
v_gene: TRBV15
j_gene: TRBJ1-2
len: 14
abundance: few
CDR3nt: TGTGCCACCAGCAGAGATGCGGGGCCCTATGGCTACACCTTC
CDR3aa: CATSRDAGPYGYTF

d_gene: .
v_gene: TRBV20-1
j_gene: TRBJ1-1
len: 15
abundance: few
CDR3nt: TGCAGTGCTATCGTCCCGACTGGGGGTATAACTGAAGCTTTCTTT
CDR3aa: CSAIVPTGGITEAFF

d_gene: .
v_gene: TRBV5-1
j_gene: TRBJ1-1
len: 13
abundance: .
CDR3nt: TGCGCCAGCAGCTTGGGAGGGTACGGTGAAGCTTTCTTT
CDR3aa: CASSLGGYGEAFF

d_gene: TRBD1
v_gene: TRBV6-1
j_gene: TRBJ1-1
len: 16
abundance: .
CDR3nt: TGTGCCAGCCATCCCTCCCCGACAGGGGCGAACACTGAAGCTTTCTTT
CDR3aa: CASHPSPTGANTEAFF

d_gene: TRBD1
v_gene: TRBV6-2/TRBV6-3
j_gene: TRBJ2-3
len: 16
abundance: .
CDR3nt: TGTGCCAGCACCCAAGCCGGGACAGGAGCCCAATGGACGCAGTATTTT
CDR3aa: CASTQAGTGAQWTQYF

d_gene: .
v_gene: TRBV19
j_gene: TRBJ1-2
len: 15
abundance: .
CDR3nt: TGTGCCAGTACCCCGCGGACGGTGGTCGGGTATGGCTACACCTTC
CDR3aa: CASTPRTVVGYGYTF

d_gene: .
v_gene: TRBV9
j_gene: TRBJ2-4
len: 14
abundance: .
CDR3nt: TGTGCCAGCAGCCTGGGGACCGCGTCGAACATTCAGTACTTC
CDR3aa: CASSLGTASNIQYF

d_gene: .
v_gene: TRBV27
j_gene: TRBJ1-5
len: 14
abundance: .
CDR3nt: TGTGCCGGCAGAGTGAGAGGGGGCAATCAGCCCCAGCATTTT
CDR3aa: CAGRVRGGNQPQHF

d_gene: TRBD1
v_gene: TRBV11-2
j_gene: TRBJ1-2
len: 13
abundance: medium-sized
CDR3nt: TGTGCCAGCAGCCAGGACAGGGGGCGAGGCTACACCTTC
CDR3aa: CASSQDRGRGYTF

d_gene: .
v_gene: TRBV2
j_gene: TRBJ2-1
len: 13
abundance: .
CDR3nt: TGTGCCAGCAGTGATCTGCCCGGGGGTAGCCCCTTCTTC
CDR3aa: CASSDLPGGSPFF

d_gene: .
v_gene: TRBV6-1
j_gene: TRBJ1-3
len: 12
abundance: .
CDR3nt: TGTGCCAGCAGTCCAGCTGGAAACACCATATATTTT
CDR3aa: CASSPAGNTIYF

d_gene: .
v_gene: TRBV6-5
j_gene: TRBJ1-1
len: 15
abundance: .
CDR3nt: TGTGCCAGCAGTTACTCGATGGGATTCACCGGGGGAGCTTTCTTT
CDR3aa: CASSYSMGFTGGAFF

d_gene: .
v_gene: TRBV11-2
j_gene: TRBJ2-1
len: 15
abundance: few
CDR3nt: TGTGCCAGCAGCTTAGGGGGACTCTCCTACAATGAGCAGTTCTTC
CDR3aa: CASSLGGLSYNEQFF

d_gene: .
v_gene: TRBV19
j_gene: TRBJ2-3
len: 18
abundance: once
CDR3nt: TGTGCCAGTAGTATAATCCATTCGGGGGCGCTGGGTACAGATACGCAGTATTTT
CDR3aa: CASSIIHSGALGTDTQYF

d_gene: .
v_gene: TRBV20-1
j_gene: TRBJ2-1
len: 13
abundance: .
CDR3nt: TGCAGTGCTATTCAGGGGCCATACAATGAGCAGTTCTTC
CDR3aa: CSAIQGPYNEQFF

d_gene: TRBD2
v_gene: TRBV15
j_gene: TRBJ2-2
len: 17
abundance: .
CDR3nt: TGTGCCACCAGCAGAGATTTGAGCGGGGGGAACACCGGGGAGCTGTTTTTT
CDR3aa: CATSRDLSGGNTGELFF

d_gene: .
v_gene: TRBV6-5
j_gene: TRBJ2-7
len: 14
abundance: .
CDR3nt: TGTGCCAGCAGTTACGCCCCTCGCCTCTGGGAGCAGTACTTC
CDR3aa: CASSYAPRLWEQYF

d_gene: .
v_gene: TRBV6-4
j_gene: TRBJ2-3
len: 16
abundance: few
CDR3nt: TGTGCCAGCAGTGACTCCGGAGGGGGCGGCACAGATACGCAGTATTTT
CDR3aa: CASSDSGGGGTDTQYF

d_gene: .
v_gene: TRBV4-2
j_gene: TRBJ1-2
len: 19
abundance: .
CDR3nt: TGTGCCAGCAGCCAAGTGAAGGGGGGGGAGTCGGCTCTCCTCTATGGCTACACCTTC
CDR3aa: CASSQVKGGESALLYGYTF

d_gene: .
v_gene: TRBV11-2
j_gene: TRBJ2-2
len: 14
abundance: few
CDR3nt: TGTGCCAGCAGCTTAGACCGGCCGCCCGGGGAGCTGTTTTTT
CDR3aa: CASSLDRPPGELFF

d_gene: TRBD2
v_gene: TRBV6-1
j_gene: TRBJ2-3
len: 15
abundance: few
CDR3nt: TGTGCCAGCAGGGACAACGGGGGGACCACAGATACGCAGTATTTT
CDR3aa: CASRDNGGTTDTQYF

d_gene: .
v_gene: TRBV9
j_gene: TRBJ1-3
len: 16
abundance: .
CDR3nt: TGTGCCAGCAGCGCCGGGACGGCCAACTCTGGAAACACCATATATTTT
CDR3aa: CASSAGTANSGNTIYF

d_gene: .
v_gene: TRBV7-6
j_gene: TRBJ1-5
len: 14
abundance: .
CDR3nt: TGTACCAGCAGCCCTTATGTGAGCAATCAGCCCCAGCATTTT
CDR3aa: CTSSPYVSNQPQHF

d_gene: .
v_gene: TRBV25-1
j_gene: TRBJ1-6
len: 15
abundance: once
CDR3nt: TGTGCCAGCCAAGGAGGGGGTTCCTATAATTCACCCCTCCACTTT
CDR3aa: CASQGGGSYNSPLHF

d_gene: .
v_gene: TRBV7-9
j_gene: TRBJ2-2
len: 14
abundance: .
CDR3nt: TGTGCCAGCTCGAAGGAATTGGACACCGGGGAGCTGTTTTTT
CDR3aa: CASSKELDTGELFF

d_gene: .
v_gene: TRBV10-1
j_gene: TRBJ2-1
len: 15
abundance: .
CDR3nt: TGCGCCAGCAGTGACTCCCCTCCGAAGGAGAATGAGCAGTTCTTC
CDR3aa: CASSDSPPKENEQFF

d_gene: .
v_gene: TRBV6-5
j_gene: TRBJ1-2
len: 14
abundance: .
CDR3nt: TGTGCCAGCAGCTACGGGGCTGTGGACTATGGCTACACCTTC
CDR3aa: CASSYGAVDYGYTF

d_gene: .
v_gene: TRBV19
j_gene: TRBJ2-1
len: 14
abundance: .
CDR3nt: TGTGCCAGTAGTAGTACAGCTACCTACAATGAGCAGTTCTTC
CDR3aa: CASSSTATYNEQFF

d_gene: .
v_gene: TRBV14
j_gene: TRBJ1-2
len: 12
abundance: .
CDR3nt: TGTGCCAGCAGCCAAGTAGGGGGGAGCTACACCTTC
CDR3aa: CASSQVGGSYTF

d_gene: .
v_gene: TRBV6-1
j_gene: TRBJ2-7
len: 12
abundance: .
CDR3nt: TGTGCCAGCCGCCCGCAAGGGCGGACTTGGTACTTC
CDR3aa: CASRPQGRTWYF

d_gene: .
v_gene: TRBV10-1
j_gene: TRBJ2-6
len: 15
abundance: .
CDR3nt: TGCGCCAGACAGGGCCCTAGCTCTGGGGCCAACGTCCTGACTTTC
CDR3aa: CARQGPSSGANVLTF

d_gene: TRBD1
v_gene: TRBV18
j_gene: TRBJ2-7
len: 14
abundance: once
CDR3nt: TGTGCCAGCTCACTTACACAGGGGAGCTACGAGCAGTACTTC
CDR3aa: CASSLTQGSYEQYF

d_gene: .
v_gene: TRBV2
j_gene: TRBJ2-7
len: 12
abundance: .
CDR3nt: TGTGCCAGCAGTCTGACTAGCTACGAGCAGTACTTC
CDR3aa: CASSLTSYEQYF

d_gene: .
v_gene: TRBV20-1
j_gene: TRBJ1-5
len: 16
abundance: .
CDR3nt: TGCAGTGCTAGAGAGGGAGGGTCCTTTAGCAATCAGCCCCAGCATTTT
CDR3aa: CSAREGGSFSNQPQHF

d_gene: .
v_gene: TRBV6-1
j_gene: TRBJ1-3
len: 12
abundance: .
CDR3nt: TGTGCCAGCGAAGAAGGACGAAACACCATATATTTT
CDR3aa: CASEEGRNTIYF

d_gene: TRBD2
v_gene: TRBV20-1
j_gene: TRBJ2-3
len: 17
abundance: few
CDR3nt: TGCAGTGCTAGAGTGCCTAGCGGGGGGGCGGGCACAGATACGCAGTATTTT
CDR3aa: CSARVPSGGAGTDTQYF

d_gene: TRBD2
v_gene: TRBV7-7
j_gene: TRBJ2-3
len: 16
abundance: .
CDR3nt: TGTGCCAGCAGCCAAACCCTAGCGGCTAGCACAGATACGCAGTATTTT
CDR3aa: CASSQTLAASTDTQYF

d_gene: .
v_gene: TRBV10-3
j_gene: TRBJ1-5
len: 15
abundance: .
CDR3nt: TGTGCCATCAGTGGAGGGACGGGGGACTATCAGCCCCAGCATTTT
CDR3aa: CAISGGTGDYQPQHF